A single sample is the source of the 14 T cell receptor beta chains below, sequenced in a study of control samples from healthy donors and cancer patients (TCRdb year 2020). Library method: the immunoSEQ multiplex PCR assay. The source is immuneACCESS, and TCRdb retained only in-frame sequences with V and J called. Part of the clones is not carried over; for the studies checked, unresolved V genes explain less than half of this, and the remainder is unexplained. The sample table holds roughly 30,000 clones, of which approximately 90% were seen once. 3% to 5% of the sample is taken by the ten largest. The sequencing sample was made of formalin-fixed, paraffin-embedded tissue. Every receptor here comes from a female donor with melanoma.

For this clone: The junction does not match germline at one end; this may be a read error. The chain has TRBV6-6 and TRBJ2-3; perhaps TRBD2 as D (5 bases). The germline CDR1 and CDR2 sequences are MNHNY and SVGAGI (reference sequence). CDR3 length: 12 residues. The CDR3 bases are TGTGCCAGCAGTTACCGGGGAGATTGGTGGGATTTT. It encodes CASSYRGDWWDF.

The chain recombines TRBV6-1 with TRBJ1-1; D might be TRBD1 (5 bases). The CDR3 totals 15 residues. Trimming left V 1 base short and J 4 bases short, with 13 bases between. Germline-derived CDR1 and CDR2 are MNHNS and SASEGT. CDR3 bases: TGTGCCAGCAGTGAAGATGACAGCCTGCTCACTGAAGCTTTCTTT. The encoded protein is CASSEDDSLLTEAFF.

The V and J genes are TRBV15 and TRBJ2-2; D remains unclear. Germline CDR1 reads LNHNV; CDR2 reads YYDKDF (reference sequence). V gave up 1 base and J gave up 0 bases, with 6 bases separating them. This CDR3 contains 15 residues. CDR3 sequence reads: CATSRGDTNTGELFF. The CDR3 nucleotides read TGTGCCACCAGCAGAGGCGATACGAACACCGGGGAGCTGTTTTTT.

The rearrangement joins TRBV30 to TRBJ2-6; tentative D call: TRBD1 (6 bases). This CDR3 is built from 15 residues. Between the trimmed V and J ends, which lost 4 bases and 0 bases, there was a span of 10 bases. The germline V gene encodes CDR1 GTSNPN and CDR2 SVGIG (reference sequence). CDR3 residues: CAWTGVGSGANVLTF. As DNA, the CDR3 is TGTGCCTGGACAGGGGTTGGCTCTGGGGCCAACGTCCTGACTTTC.

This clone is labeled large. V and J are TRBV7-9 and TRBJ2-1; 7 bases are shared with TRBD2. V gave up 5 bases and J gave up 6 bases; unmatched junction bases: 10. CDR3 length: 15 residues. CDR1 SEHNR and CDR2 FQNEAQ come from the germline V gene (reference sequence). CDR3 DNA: TGTGCCAGCAGCGATGCGGCGGGAGAAGGCAATGAGCAGTTCTTC. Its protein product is CASSDAAGEGNEQFF.

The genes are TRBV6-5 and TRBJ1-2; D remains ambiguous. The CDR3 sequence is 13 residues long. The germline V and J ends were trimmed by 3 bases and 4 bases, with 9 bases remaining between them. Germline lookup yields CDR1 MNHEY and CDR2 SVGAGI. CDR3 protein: CASSYIGVYGYTF. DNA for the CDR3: TGTGCCAGCAGTTATATCGGGGTCTATGGCTACACCTTC.

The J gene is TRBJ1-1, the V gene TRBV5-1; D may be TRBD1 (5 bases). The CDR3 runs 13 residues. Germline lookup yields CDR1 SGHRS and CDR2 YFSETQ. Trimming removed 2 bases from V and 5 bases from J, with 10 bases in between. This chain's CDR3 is CASSLSGRTEAFF. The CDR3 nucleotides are TGCGCCAGCAGCTTATCAGGGCGGACTGAAGCTTTCTTT.

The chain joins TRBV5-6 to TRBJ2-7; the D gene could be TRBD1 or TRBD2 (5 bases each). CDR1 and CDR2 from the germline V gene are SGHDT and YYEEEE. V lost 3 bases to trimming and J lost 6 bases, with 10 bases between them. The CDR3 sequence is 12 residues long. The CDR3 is CASSWDVREQYF. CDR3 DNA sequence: TGTGCCAGCAGCTGGGACGTCCGCGAGCAGTACTTC.

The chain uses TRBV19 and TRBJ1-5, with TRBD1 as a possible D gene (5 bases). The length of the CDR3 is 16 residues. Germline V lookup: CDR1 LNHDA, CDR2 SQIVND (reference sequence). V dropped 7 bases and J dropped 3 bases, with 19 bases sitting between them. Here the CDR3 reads CASTARGRGYNQPQHF. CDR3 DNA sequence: TGTGCCAGTACCGCCCGGGGCCGGGGATACAATCAGCCCCAGCATTTT.

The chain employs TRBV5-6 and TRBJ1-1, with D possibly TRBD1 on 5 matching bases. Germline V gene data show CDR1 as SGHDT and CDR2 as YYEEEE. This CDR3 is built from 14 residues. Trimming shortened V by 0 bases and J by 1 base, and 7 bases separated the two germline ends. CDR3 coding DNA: TGTGCCAGCAGCTTGGCCGGGGGGAACACTGAAGCTTTCTTT. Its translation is CASSLAGGNTEAFF.

CDR3 loop: CASSESEMNTEAFF. Written as DNA, the CDR3 is TGCGCCAGCAGTGAGTCCGAGATGAACACTGAAGCTTTCTTT. V gene TRBV10-2 combines with J gene TRBJ1-1; D not resolved. The germline V gene encodes CDR1 WSHSY and CDR2 SAAADI. The V and J ends lost 0 bases and 0 bases respectively, with 5 bases between them. CDR3 size: 14 residues.

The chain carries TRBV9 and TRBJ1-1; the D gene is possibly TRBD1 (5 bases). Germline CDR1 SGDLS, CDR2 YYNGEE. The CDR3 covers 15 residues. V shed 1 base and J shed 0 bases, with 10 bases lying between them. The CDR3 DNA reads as TGTGCCAGCAGCGTACGGTCAGGGATGAACACTGAAGCTTTCTTT. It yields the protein CASSVRSGMNTEAFF.

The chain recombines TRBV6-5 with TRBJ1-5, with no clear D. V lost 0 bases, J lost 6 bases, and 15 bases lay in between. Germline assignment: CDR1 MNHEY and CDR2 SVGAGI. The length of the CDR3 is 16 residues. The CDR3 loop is CASSYSKPLEGQPQHF. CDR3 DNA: TGTGCCAGCAGTTACTCGAAGCCGCTAGAGGGTCAGCCCCAGCATTTT.

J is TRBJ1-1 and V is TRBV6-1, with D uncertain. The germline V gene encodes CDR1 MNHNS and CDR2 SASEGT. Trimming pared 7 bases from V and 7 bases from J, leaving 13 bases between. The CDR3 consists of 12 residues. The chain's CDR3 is CASTQFVGEAFF. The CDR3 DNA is TGTGCCAGCACCCAATTCGTAGGTGAAGCTTTCTTT.